A single sample is the source of the 23 T cell receptor beta chains below, sequenced in a study of blood T cells in healthy people across ages. Combining a sample-barcoded 5' primer with a J-beta primer mix, a second PCR ran for roughly 6 to 11 cycles. Each CDR3 protein is one row after TCRdb ran MiXCR on the 5' RACE reads. The sample shows about 1,600,000 distinct CDR3 sequences, 42% of them seen only once. Sequencing was performed on blood. These receptors all come from a woman younger than 30 in good health.

This clonotype came up a few times. The chain combines TRBV9 with TRBJ2-5; D gene ambiguous. CDR1 is SGDLS and CDR2 is YYNGEE in the germline V gene. Trimming left V 0 bases short and J 3 bases short, with 15 bases between. This CDR3 spans 16 amino acids. CDR3 in amino acids: CASSVALRAGKETQYF. CDR3 bases: TGTGCCAGCAGCGTAGCTCTTAGAGCTGGGAAAGAGACCCAGTACTTC.

This clonotype occurred many times. The chain joins TRBV28 to TRBJ2-7; D ambiguous. V lost 1 base to trimming and J lost 5 bases, with 3 bases between them. Germline V gene lookup returns CDR1 MDHEN and CDR2 SYDVKM. The CDR3 loop spans 11 amino acids. The CDR3 DNA follows: TGTGCCAGCAGTTTATTAGACGAGCAGTACTTC. This encodes CASSLLDEQYF.

The sample holds one count of this clonotype. One end of the junction does not line up with germline, which may come from a read error. The rearrangement joins TRBV4-1 to TRBJ2-1, with TRBD2 identical over 7 bases. The CDR3 consists of 16 residues. Germline CDR1 is MGHRA and CDR2 is YSYEKL. CDR3 nucleotides: TGCGCCAGCAGCCAATATCCAGCGGGGAAATACAGTGAGCAGTTCTTC. Encoded protein: CASSQYPAGKYSEQFF.

In the case of this clonotype: At one end the junction does not follow the germline gene, possibly because of a read error. This chain joins TRBV6-6 and TRBJ2-7; D gene ambiguous. The V gene's germline CDR1 is MNHNY and CDR2 SVGAGI (reference sequence). This CDR3 spans 14 amino acids. The CDR3 DNA follows: TGTGCCAGCACCCTCTTGAGCGTACCCTACGAGCAGTACTTT. Its protein product is CASTLLSVPYEQYF.

This clonotype was found a few times. The rearrangement uses TRBV10-3 and TRBJ1-5; 10 nucleotides align to TRBD1. Germline-derived CDR1 and CDR2 are ENHRY and SYGVKD. Germline trimming cut 6 bases from V and 2 bases from J; bases unmatched to any gene: 4. This CDR3 has 15 residues. The CDR3 spells CAISQGTGGNQPQHF. CDR3 nucleotide sequence: TGTGCCATCAGCCAGGGGACAGGGGGCAATCAGCCCCAGCATTTT.

V and J are TRBV20-1 and TRBJ2-3; 9 positions match TRBD2. Losses at the gene ends were 2 bases for V and 5 bases for J; bases not matched to a gene: 11. Germline V gene sequence: CDR1 DFQATT, CDR2 SNEGSKA (reference sequence). This CDR3 is 16 amino acids long. In nucleotides, the CDR3 is TGCAGTGCTAGAAACGACCTAGCGGGGAGAGTAGATACGCAGTATTTT. It encodes CSARNDLAGRVDTQYF.

J is TRBJ2-7 and V is TRBV27; tentatively, D is TRBD2 (5 bases). The V end was cut by 5 bases, the J end by 4 bases, with 21 bases between. The CDR3 is 16 residues long. Germline V gene data show CDR1 as MNHEY and CDR2 as SMNVEV (reference sequence). CDR3 loop: CASSPRAAGRGYEQYF. As DNA, the CDR3 is TGTGCCAGCAGTCCACGCGCGGCGGGTAGAGGATACGAGCAGTACTTC.

A few counts support this clonotype. V and J are TRBV29-1 and TRBJ2-1; possible D gene TRBD1, 5 bases. Trimming took off 2 bases at V and 6 bases at J, with 11 bases between the two ends. The CDR3 extends over 13 amino acids. Germline lookup yields CDR1 SQVTM and CDR2 ANQGSEA. The CDR3 loop reads CSVEQGVLNEQFF. CDR3 DNA sequence: TGCAGCGTTGAACAAGGGGTACTCAATGAGCAGTTCTTC.

The chain links TRBV3-1 to TRBJ1-2, with 9 bases lining up with TRBD1. The CDR3 loop spans 15 amino acids. From germline, CDR1 is LGHDT and CDR2 YNNKEL (reference sequence). V was pared by 5 bases and J by 4 bases, with 8 bases of the junction left unmatched. CDR3 residues: CASSTGQGEIYGYTF. The CDR3 nucleotides read TGTGCCAGCAGCACGGGACAGGGCGAGATCTATGGCTACACCTTC.

This clonotype was detected only a few times. The chain is built from TRBV5-5 and TRBJ2-1; no firm D call. The CDR3 runs to 16 residues. With 4 bases removed from V and 0 bases from J, the gap between germline ends came to 14 bases. The germline CDR1 and CDR2 sequences are SGHKS and YYEKEE (reference sequence). The CDR3 is CASSPDGPSSYNEQFF. CDR3 nucleotide sequence: TGTGCCAGCAGCCCGGATGGGCCAAGCTCCTACAATGAGCAGTTCTTC.

V and J are TRBV10-3 and TRBJ2-1, with D possibly being TRBD2 (5 bases). V lost 7 bases to trimming and J lost 1 base, with 11 bases between them. This CDR3 has 14 amino acids. CDR1 is ENHRY, CDR2 SYGVKD, per germline. CDR3 bases: TGTGCCATCACGTCACCGGGGTCCTACAATGAGCAGTTCTTC. Translating it yields CAITSPGSYNEQFF.

The J gene is TRBJ1-2, the V gene TRBV7-9; 8 nucleotides agree with TRBD1. Germline V gene lookup returns CDR1 SEHNR and CDR2 FQNEAQ (reference sequence). V was clipped by 4 bases and J by 4 bases; unmatched bases: 11. CDR3 length: 16 amino acids. The CDR3 region has the DNA TGTGCCAGCAGCTGGTTAGACAGGGGCCGAGTCTATGGCTACACCTTC. Translation: CASSWLDRGRVYGYTF.

The table lists this clonotype with a few counts. The V call is TRBV27, the J call TRBJ2-7; D is unresolved. With 1 base removed from V and 0 bases from J, the gap between germline ends came to 7 bases. CDR1 MNHEY and CDR2 SMNVEV come from the germline V gene (reference sequence). This CDR3 comprises 14 residues. The CDR3 sequence: CASSLWSPSYEQYF. Written as DNA, the CDR3 is TGTGCCAGCAGTTTATGGAGTCCCTCCTACGAGCAGTACTTC.

The CDR3 DNA is TGTGCCAGCAGTTTATCCGCGGCCAATGGCTACACCTTC. It is translated as CASSLSAANGYTF. The rearrangement joins TRBV27 to TRBJ1-2; D gene unclear. Trimming cost V 0 bases and J 6 bases, with 8 bases left between them. The CDR3 sequence is 13 residues long. Germline values: CDR1 MNHEY, CDR2 SMNVEV (reference sequence).

The rearrangement uses TRBV6-5 and TRBJ2-7, with 11 positions matching TRBD2. The V segment lost 0 bases and the J segment 1 base; nucleotides outside the gene matches: 14. The germline V gene encodes CDR1 MNHEY and CDR2 SVGAGI. This CDR3 contains 20 residues. DNA for the CDR3: TGTGCCAGCAGTTACTCGACTCCTGGGCTAGCGGGAGGCTATTCCTACGAGCAGTACTTC. Protein product: CASSYSTPGLAGGYSYEQYF.

The V gene is TRBV4-1, the J gene TRBJ2-3, with D possibly being TRBD2 (6 bases). The germline V gene has CDR1 MGHRA and CDR2 YSYEKL. Trimming removed 0 bases at V and 6 bases at J, with 13 bases between. CDR3 length: 15 amino acids. In nucleotides, the CDR3 is TGCGCCAGCAGCCAAGAAACTAGCCGCCAGGATACGCAGTATTTT. It encodes CASSQETSRQDTQYF.

This sequence joins TRBV7-6 and TRBJ2-7; D is tentatively TRBD1 or TRBD2 (5 bases each). V was cut by 0 bases and J by 3 bases, with 15 bases left in between. Germline V lookup: CDR1 SGHVS, CDR2 FNYEAQ. This CDR3 has 16 amino acids. The CDR3 loop reads CASSLAGPLEGYEQYF. The CDR3 nucleotides read TGTGCCAGCAGCTTAGCGGGACCCTTGGAAGGCTACGAGCAGTACTTC.

Only a few counts were recorded for this clonotype. The chain recombines TRBV5-1 with TRBJ2-1, with TRBD2 identical over 10 bases. CDR3 length: 19 residues. Germline V lookup: CDR1 SGHRS, CDR2 YFSETQ. Unmatched junction bases numbered 14, after V lost 5 bases and J lost 0 bases. DNA of the CDR3: TGCGCCAGCAGTTTGCGGCTAGCGGGGGCTCAAAGCTCCTACAATGAGCAGTTCTTC. Its protein product is CASSLRLAGAQSSYNEQFF.

The CDR3 loop is CSARAPVQGQETQYF. For the CDR3, the DNA is TGCAGTGCTAGAGCCCCTGTGCAGGGGCAAGAGACCCAGTACTTC. The genes are TRBV20-1 and TRBJ2-5, with TRBD1 as a possible D gene (6 bases). CDR1 DFQATT and CDR2 SNEGSKA come from the germline V gene (reference sequence). Trimming removed 1 base at V and 2 bases at J, with 14 bases between. The CDR3 has 15 residues.

This chain links TRBV10-3 with TRBJ2-5; D is unclear. This CDR3 is 15 amino acids long. V was pared by 3 bases and J by 11 bases, with 22 bases between. Per germline, CDR1 ENHRY and CDR2 SYGVKD. The CDR3 nucleotides are TGTGCCATCAGTGAAGGAACATCCTACTACAATGAGCAGTACTTC. Translated: CAISEGTSYYNEQYF.

The V and J genes are TRBV20-1 and TRBJ2-1, with 9 bases matching TRBD1. Gene TRBJ2-7 matches the end of the DNA better, so the J call may be wrong. The V gene's germline CDR1 is DFQATT and CDR2 SNEGSKA (reference sequence). CDR3 length equals 16 residues. CDR3 sequence reads: CSATSLDRGPYNEQYF. CDR3 bases: TGCAGTGCTACCTCACTGGACAGGGGACCCTACAATGAGCAGTACTTC.

This clonotype was seen once. V is TRBV12-3 or TRBV12-4 and J is TRBJ1-5; maybe TRBD1 (6 bases). This CDR3 spans 15 amino acids. Trimming removed 4 bases from V and 0 bases from J, with 10 bases in between. The CDR3 coding sequence is TGTGCCAGCAGTTATGGGACATTTAGCAATCAGCCCCAGCATTTT. As protein: CASSYGTFSNQPQHF.

Of note for this clonotype: One end of the junction is discordant with germline, which a read error may explain. The V gene is TRBV14, the J gene TRBJ1-1; the D gene is possibly TRBD1 (6 bases). Germline values: CDR1 SGHDN, CDR2 FVKESK. The CDR3 is 18 amino acids. The CDR3 nucleotides read TGTGTCAGCAGCCAAGATAGGGGGACCTTTCATGAAGACACTGAAGCTTTCTTT. Its translation: CVSSQDRGTFHEDTEAFF.